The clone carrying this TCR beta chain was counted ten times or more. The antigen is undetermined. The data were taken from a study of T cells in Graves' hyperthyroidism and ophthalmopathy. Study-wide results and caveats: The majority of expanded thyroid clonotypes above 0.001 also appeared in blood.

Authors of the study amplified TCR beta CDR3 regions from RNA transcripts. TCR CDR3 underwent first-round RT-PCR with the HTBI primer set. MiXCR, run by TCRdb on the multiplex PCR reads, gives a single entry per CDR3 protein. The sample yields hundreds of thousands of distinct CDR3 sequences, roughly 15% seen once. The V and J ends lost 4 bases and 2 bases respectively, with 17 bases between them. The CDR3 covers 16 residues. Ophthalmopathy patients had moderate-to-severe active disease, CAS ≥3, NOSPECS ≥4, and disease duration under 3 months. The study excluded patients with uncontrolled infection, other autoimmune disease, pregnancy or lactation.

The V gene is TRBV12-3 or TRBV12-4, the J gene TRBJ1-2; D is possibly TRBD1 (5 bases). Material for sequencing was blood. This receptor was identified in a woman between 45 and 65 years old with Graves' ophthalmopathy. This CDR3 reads CASSSWTPLPNYGYTF. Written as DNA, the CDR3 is TGTGCCAGCAGTTCCTGGACACCCCTTCCGAACTATGGCTACACCTTC.